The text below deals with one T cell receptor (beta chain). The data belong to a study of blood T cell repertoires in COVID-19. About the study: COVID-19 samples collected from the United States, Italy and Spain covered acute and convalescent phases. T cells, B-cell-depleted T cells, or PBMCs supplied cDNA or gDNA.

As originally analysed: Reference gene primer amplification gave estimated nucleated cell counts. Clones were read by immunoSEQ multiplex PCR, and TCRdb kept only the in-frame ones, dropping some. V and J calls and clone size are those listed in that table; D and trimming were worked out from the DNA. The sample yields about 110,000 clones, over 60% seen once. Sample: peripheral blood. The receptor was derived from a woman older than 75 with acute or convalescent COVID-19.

CDR3 in DNA: TGCGCCAGCAGCTTTTCTAGCCAACCTTACAATGAGCAGTTCTTC. Amino acids: CASSFSSQPYNEQFF. The chain joins TRBV5-1 to TRBJ2-1, with TRBD2 as a possible D gene (5 bases). V lost 2 bases and J 4 bases, leaving 13 bases between the germline ends. In germline, CDR1 is SGHRS, CDR2 YFSETQ. The CDR3 is made up of 15 amino acids. Full variable domain (missing parts from reference TRBV5-1 and TRBJ2-1): KAGVTQTPRYLIKTRGQQVTLSCSPISGHRSVSWYQQTPGQGLQFLFEYFSETQRNKGNFPGRFSGRQFSNSRSEMNVSTLELGDSALYLCASSFSSQPYNEQFFGPGTRLTVL.